Listed below are T cell receptor beta chains from one sample, sequenced in a study of primary melanoma T cells and metastatic recurrence. TCRdb's copy holds only in-frame clones and misses some; the assay was immunoSEQ multiplex PCR. The sample includes some 690 clones, roughly three quarters of them seen just once. The sample was melanoma tumor tissue. Receptors were obtained from a human donor with melanoma. CDR3s include the opening cysteine and the closing phenylalanine or tryptophan. A D gene is named only where the DNA matches it firmly. The size field is filled for only some rows; it gives once, few, many or a size class.

abundance	v_gene	d_gene	j_gene	CDR3nt	CDR3aa
-	TRBV19	-	TRBJ2-6	TGTGCCAGTAGTACCGCCAGCTCTGGGGCCAACGTCCTGACTTTC	CASSTASSGANVLTF
-	TRBV5-1	-	TRBJ1-2	TGCGCCAGCAGCTTGGCCGGGACCGCTTATGGCTACACCTTC	CASSLAGTAYGYTF
-	TRBV7-6	TRBD1	TRBJ2-3	TGTGCCAGCAGTGACACAGGGGCAGGCACAGATACGCAGTATTTT	CASSDTGAGTDTQYF
few	TRBV7-6	-	TRBJ1-3	TGTGCCAGCAGCTTATTATCCGGATTCTCTGGAAACACCATATATTTT	CASSLLSGFSGNTIYF
-	TRBV18	-	TRBJ2-5	TGTGCCAGCTCAACACAGCAAGAGACCCAGTACTTC	CASSTQQETQYF
-	TRBV5-1	-	TRBJ2-1	TGCGCCAGCAGCCCCATAGATCCCCTCTACAATGAGCAGTTCTTC	CASSPIDPLYNEQFF
few	TRBV5-1	TRBD2	TRBJ2-5	TGCGCCAGCAGCTCCGGGACTAGCAGGGAGACCCAGTACTTC	CASSSGTSRETQYF
once	TRBV7-7	TRBD1	TRBJ1-4	TGTGCCAGCAGCTTAGGGGACAGTATTAATGAAAAACTGTTTTTT	CASSLGDSINEKLFF
-	TRBV30	-	TRBJ2-3	TGTGCCTGGAGTGGGGGGGTCTCGAGCACAGATACGCAGTATTTT	CAWSGGVSSTDTQYF
-	TRBV6-8	-	TRBJ1-2	TGTGCCAGCAGTTACGGGGGCCAGGGACTAATCCATGGCTACACCTTC	CASSYGGQGLIHGYTF